This T cell receptor beta chain was retrieved from a study of Tregs in tolerant kidney transplant recipients. Unstimulated Tregs (CD4+CD25+CD127-) and CD4+CD25- non-Tregs were sorted from PBMCs. Data came from immunoSEQ multiplex PCR; TCRdb stores just in-frame clones and leaves some out. The sample records over 55,000 clones, around 83% being singletons. The CDR3 runs 12 residues. V lost 2 bases and J 4 bases, leaving 6 bases between the germline ends. Germline V gene sequence: CDR1 SGHDT, CDR2 YYEEEE. Findings and caveats of the study: The most relevant donor-specific Treg TCRbeta repertoire apparently came from expansion with activated donor B cells. No direct test of biological reproducibility was done here. Few patients were studied, so findings need validation in larger groups.

As concerns this clone: As yet, its antigen is unknown.

The chain couples TRBV5-6 to TRBJ1-2; D ambiguous. The sample taken for sequencing was CD4+ T cells from blood. This TCR was sampled from a human donor in good health. CDR3 nucleotides: TGTGCCAGCAGCTTCGGCAGCTATGGCTACACCTTC. Protein: CASSFGSYGYTF.